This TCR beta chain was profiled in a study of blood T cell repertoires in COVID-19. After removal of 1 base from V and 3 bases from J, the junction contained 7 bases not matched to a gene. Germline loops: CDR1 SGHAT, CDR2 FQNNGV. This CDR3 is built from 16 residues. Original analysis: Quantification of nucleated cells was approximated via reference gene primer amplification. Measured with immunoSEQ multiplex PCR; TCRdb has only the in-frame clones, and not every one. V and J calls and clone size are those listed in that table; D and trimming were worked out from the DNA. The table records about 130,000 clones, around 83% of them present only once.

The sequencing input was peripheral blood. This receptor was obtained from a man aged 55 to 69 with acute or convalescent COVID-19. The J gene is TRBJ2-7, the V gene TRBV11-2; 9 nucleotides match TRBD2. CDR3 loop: CASSLAGGSGSYEQYF. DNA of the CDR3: TGTGCCAGCAGCTTAGCGGGCGGTAGCGGGAGCTACGAGCAGTACTTC.